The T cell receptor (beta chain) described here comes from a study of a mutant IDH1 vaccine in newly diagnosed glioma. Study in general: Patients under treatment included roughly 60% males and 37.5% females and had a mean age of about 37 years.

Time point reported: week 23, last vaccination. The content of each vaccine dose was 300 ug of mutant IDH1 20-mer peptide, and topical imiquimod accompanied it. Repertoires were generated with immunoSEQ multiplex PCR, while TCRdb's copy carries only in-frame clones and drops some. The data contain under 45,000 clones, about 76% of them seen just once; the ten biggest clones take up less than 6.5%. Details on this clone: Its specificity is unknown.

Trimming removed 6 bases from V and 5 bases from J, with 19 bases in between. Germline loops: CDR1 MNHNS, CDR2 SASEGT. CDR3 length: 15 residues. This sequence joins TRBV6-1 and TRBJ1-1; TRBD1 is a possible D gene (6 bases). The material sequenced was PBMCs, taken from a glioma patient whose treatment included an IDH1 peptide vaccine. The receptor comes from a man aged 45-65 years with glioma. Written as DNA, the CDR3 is TGTGCCAGCAGCGCCCTTGGGGGCTCTTATACTGAAGCTTTCTTT. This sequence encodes CASSALGGSYTEAFF.